Reported below is one TCR beta chain. Between the trimmed V and J ends, which lost 2 bases and 6 bases, there was a span of 10 bases. The germline V gene has CDR1 MNHEY and CDR2 SVGAGI. The length of the CDR3 is 13 residues. This sample was included in a study of cytomegalovirus exposure and HLA in healthy donors. The overall study: Earlier sequencing of 150 million to 200 million T cells yielded about 120 million unique TCR beta sequences. Within an early data release were tens of millions of unique TCRs drawn from HLA-typed donors.

PCR used 60 Vbeta primers and 13 Jbeta primers. Produced via immunoSEQ multiplex PCR; TCRdb's table is partial and in-frame only. The table shows around 150,000 clones, with about 82% occurring only once. V usage is TRBV6-5 and J usage is TRBJ1-2, with D possibly matching TRBD1 (5 bases). The sequence was collected from a female donor in good health and CMV-seropositive. The material sequenced was PBMCs. The CDR3 is CASSYRPGNGYTF. The CDR3 DNA is TGTGCCAGCAGTTACAGGCCAGGGAATGGCTACACCTTC.